Detailed here is one TCR beta chain. Its antigen is unknown. The ends were cut back, 3 bases at V and 0 bases at J, with 14 bases in the middle. The CDR3 contains 15 residues. Germline lookup yields CDR1 GTSNPN and CDR2 SVGIG (reference sequence). It was with 60 Vbeta and 13 Jbeta primers that the PCR ran. The method was immunoSEQ multiplex PCR; TCRdb's version includes in-frame clones alone and lacks a portion of them. Found here are about 78,000 clones; the top ten clones hold roughly 7.4%. This sample was included in a study of cytomegalovirus exposure and HLA in healthy donors. Broader study findings: Most subjects had HLA-A and HLA-B alleles reportedly predicted accurately by TCR beta sequences. TCR beta chains associated with HLA were, in a later analysis, more clonally expanded than equally common others.

The receptor's source is a female donor in good health and CMV-seropositive. The J gene is TRBJ1-2, the V gene TRBV30; D unclear. Sequencing was done on a sample of PBMCs. CDR3 sequence reads: CAWRNAGNSNYGYTF. DNA for the CDR3: TGTGCCTGGAGGAACGCCGGGAATTCTAACTATGGCTACACCTTC.